This T cell receptor (beta chain) is drawn from a study of blood T cell repertoires in COVID-19. Across the study: Sources were T cells, B-cell-depleted T cells, or PBMCs; the material itself was cDNA or gDNA.

In the source study's methods: Estimates of nucleated cell counts were drawn from the amplification of reference gene primers. Produced via immunoSEQ multiplex PCR; TCRdb's table is partial and in-frame only. V, J and clone size are those of that table, while D and trimming were read from the DNA. The sample yields roughly 250,000 clones, over 75% seen once. It was during active infection that Seattle patients were enrolled and then longitudinally followed. This sequence was found in a human donor with COVID-19, enrolled during active disease. The donor label of this sample is uncertain. Sequencing input: peripheral blood.

CDR3 protein: CASSFRTGLNTEAFF. The CDR3 DNA reads TGCGCCAGCAGCTTTAGGACAGGGTTGAACACTGAAGCTTTCTTT. V and J are TRBV5-1 and TRBJ1-1; 8 bases map to TRBD1. The CDR3 has 15 amino acids. Germline V CDR1 and CDR2: SGHRS, YFSETQ. Losses at the gene ends were 2 bases for V and 0 bases for J; bases not matched to a gene: 3.